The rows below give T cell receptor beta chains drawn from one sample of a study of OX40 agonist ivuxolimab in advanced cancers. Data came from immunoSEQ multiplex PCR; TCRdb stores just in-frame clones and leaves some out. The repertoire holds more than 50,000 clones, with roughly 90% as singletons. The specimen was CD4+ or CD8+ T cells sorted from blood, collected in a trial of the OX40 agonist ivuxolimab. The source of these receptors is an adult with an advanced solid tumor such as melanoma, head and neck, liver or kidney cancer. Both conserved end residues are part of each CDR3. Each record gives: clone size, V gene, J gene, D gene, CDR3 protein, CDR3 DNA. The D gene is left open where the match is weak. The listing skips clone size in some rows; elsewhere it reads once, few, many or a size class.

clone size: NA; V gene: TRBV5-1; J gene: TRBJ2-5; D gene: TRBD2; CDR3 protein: CASRTLAGGQETQYF; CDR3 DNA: TGCGCCAGCAGGACCCTAGCGGGGGGACAAGAGACCCAGTACTTC
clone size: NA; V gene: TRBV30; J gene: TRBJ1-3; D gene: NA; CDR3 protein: CAWSGNQGDTIYF; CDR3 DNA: TGTGCCTGGAGTGGAAACCAAGGGGACACCATATATTTT
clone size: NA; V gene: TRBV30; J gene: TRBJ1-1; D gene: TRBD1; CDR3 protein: CAWSAGQGVEAFF; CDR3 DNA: TGTGCCTGGAGTGCCGGACAGGGGGTTGAAGCTTTCTTT
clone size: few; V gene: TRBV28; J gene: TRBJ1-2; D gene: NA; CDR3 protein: CASSLQGSRYYGYTF; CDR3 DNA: TGTGCCAGCAGTTTACAGGGATCCCGTTACTATGGCTACACCTTC
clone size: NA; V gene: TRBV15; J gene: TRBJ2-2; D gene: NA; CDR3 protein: CATSRAQTELGVNAGELFF; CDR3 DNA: TGTGCCACCAGCAGAGCTCAGACAGAATTAGGGGTTAACGCCGGGGAGCTGTTTTTT
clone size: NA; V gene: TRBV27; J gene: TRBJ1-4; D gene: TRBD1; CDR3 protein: CASSEGTGPIVRKLFF; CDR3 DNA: TGTGCCAGCAGTGAAGGGACAGGGCCCATCGTCCGAAAACTGTTTTTT
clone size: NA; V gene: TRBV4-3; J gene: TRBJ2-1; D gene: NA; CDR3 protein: CASSQGIEQFF; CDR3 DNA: TGCGCCAGCAGCCAAGGTATTGAGCAGTTCTTC
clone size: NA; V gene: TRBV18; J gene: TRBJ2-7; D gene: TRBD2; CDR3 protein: CASSPTLTSGSRVEQYF; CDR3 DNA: TGTGCCAGCTCACCCACACTAACTAGCGGGAGCCGCGTCGAGCAGTACTTC
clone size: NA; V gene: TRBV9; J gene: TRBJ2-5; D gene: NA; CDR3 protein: CASSPKGEGETQYF; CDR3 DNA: TGTGCCAGCAGCCCTAAGGGGGAAGGTGAGACCCAGTACTTC
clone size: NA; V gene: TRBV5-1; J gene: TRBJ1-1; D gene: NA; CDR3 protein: CASSLASFSLNTEAFF; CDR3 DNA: TGCGCCAGCAGCTTGGCCAGTTTTAGTTTGAACACTGAAGCTTTCTTT
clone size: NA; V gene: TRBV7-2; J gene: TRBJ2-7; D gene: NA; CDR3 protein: CASSLAGDEQYF; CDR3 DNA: TGTGCCAGCAGCTTAGCGGGGGACGAGCAGTACTTC